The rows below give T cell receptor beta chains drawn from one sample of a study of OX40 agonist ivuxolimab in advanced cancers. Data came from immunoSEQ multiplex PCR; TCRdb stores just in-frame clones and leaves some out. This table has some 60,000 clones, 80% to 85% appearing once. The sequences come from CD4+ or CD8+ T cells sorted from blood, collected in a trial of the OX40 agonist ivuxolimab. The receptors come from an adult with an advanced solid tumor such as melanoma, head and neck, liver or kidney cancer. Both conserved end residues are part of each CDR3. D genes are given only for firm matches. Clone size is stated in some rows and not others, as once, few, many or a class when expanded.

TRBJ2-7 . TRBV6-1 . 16 TGTGCCAGCAGTGAAGCGGCCGGGACGCCGACCTACGAGCAGTACTTC CASSEAAGTPTYEQYF
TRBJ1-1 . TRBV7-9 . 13 TGTGCCAGCAGCCGGGTGACGAACACTGAAGCTTTCTTT CASSRVTNTEAFF
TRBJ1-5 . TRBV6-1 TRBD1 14 TGTGCCAGCAGTGAAGGGACAGGGTATCAGCCCCAGCATTTT CASSEGTGYQPQHF
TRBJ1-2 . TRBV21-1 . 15 TGTGCCAGCGGAGGGGGCGGGGTGAGTAGCTATGGCTACACCTTC CASGGGGVSSYGYTF
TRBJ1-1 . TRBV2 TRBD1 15 TGTCTACAAACACGCGGAGGGGGCAGGGGCACTGAAGCTTTCTTT CLQTRGGGRGTEAFF
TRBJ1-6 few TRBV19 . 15 TGTGCCACCCAAAGGACGGGGAAAGGAGGTTCACCCCTCCACTTT CATQRTGKGGSPLHF
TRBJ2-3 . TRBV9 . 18 TGTGCCAGCAGCGTTTCGTCGGTATTGGGTCCTAGCACAGATACGCAGTATTTT CASSVSSVLGPSTDTQYF
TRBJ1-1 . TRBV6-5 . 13 TGTGCCAGCAGTTACCGAGGTAACACTGAAGCTTTCTTT CASSYRGNTEAFF
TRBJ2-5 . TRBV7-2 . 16 TGTGCCAGCAGCTTAGACGGGACGGGGGCGGTGGGGACCCAGTACTTC CASSLDGTGAVGTQYF
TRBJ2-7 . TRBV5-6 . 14 TGTGCCAGCAGCTTGCTCAGGGCCTCCTACGAGCAGTACTTC CASSLLRASYEQYF
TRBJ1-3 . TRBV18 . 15 TGTGCCAGCTCACTTTCCAGTTCCTCTGGAAACACCATATATTTT CASSLSSSSGNTIYF
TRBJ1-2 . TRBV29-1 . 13 TGCAGCGTTGACGGCCGGAGTAGGAATGGCTACACCTTC CSVDGRSRNGYTF
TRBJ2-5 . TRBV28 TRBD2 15 TGTGCCAGCAGCCCCAGCGGGGGGGCTTGGGAGACCCAGTACTTC CASSPSGGAWETQYF
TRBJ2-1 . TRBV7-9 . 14 TGTGCCAGCACCGACTACCCTTCCTACAATGAGCAGTTCTTC CASTDYPSYNEQFF
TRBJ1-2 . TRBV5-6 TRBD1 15 TGTGCCAGCAGCTTGACGGGGACAGTCAGCTATGGCTACACCTTC CASSLTGTVSYGYTF
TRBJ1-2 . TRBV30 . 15 TGTGCCTGGAGTGTACAGGCCGGGCCCCGAGGGGGCTACACCTTC CAWSVQAGPRGGYTF